This T cell receptor (beta chain) comes out of a study of control samples from healthy donors and cancer patients. Looked up from germline, CDR1 is LGHNA and CDR2 is YSLEER. V was pared by 1 base and J by 7 bases, with 11 bases of the junction left unmatched. This CDR3 contains 16 residues. TCRdb's table, derived via immunoSEQ multiplex PCR, lists solely in-frame clones and lacks some. The sample consists of 150,000 to 200,000 clones, roughly 88% of them appearing once. Sequences were obtained from blood. The chain links TRBV4-3 to TRBJ2-5; 8 bases are a match to TRBD2. The sequence derives from a man younger than 35 in good health. CDR3 nucleotides: TGCGCCAGCAGCCAAGCTGGTCGAGCGGGGGTCGGGACCCAGTACTTC. Protein: CASSQAGRAGVGTQYF.